Below, 28 T cell receptor beta chains from the same sample are listed, as sequenced in a study of vaccination and CD4 T cells after COVID-19. Their specific antigens are unknown. Treatment noted: roughly ten-day PBMC culture with coronavirus spike peptide pools or control peptides (ViraFEST assay). Sequencing of cultured CD4+ T cell DNA used the Oncomine TCR Beta short-read assay. Each CDR3 protein gets one entry after TCRdb re-called the PCR reads with MiXCR. The sample has some 20,000 distinct CDR3 sequences, 65% to 80% seen once. The sequenced sample consisted of CD4+ T cells from blood, cultured in vitro. The receptors come from a human donor who had recovered from COVID-19.

The chain combines TRBV12-3 or TRBV12-4 with TRBJ1-6; tentatively, D is TRBD1 (6 bases). The CDR3 extends over 16 amino acids. Between the trimmed V and J ends, which lost 6 bases and 1 base, there was a span of 13 bases. This CDR3 is CASSPRGASYNSPLHF. In nucleotides, the CDR3 is TGTGCCAGCAGCCCGAGGGGGGCTTCCTATAATTCACCCCTCCACTTT.

The rearrangement uses TRBV20-1 and TRBJ2-2; maybe TRBD1 (6 bases). V lost 5 bases and J lost 5, with 15 bases in between. The CDR3 has 14 amino acids. Germline V lookup: CDR1 DFQATT, CDR2 SNEGSKA (reference sequence). CDR3 sequence: CSAERVRGTGELFF. The CDR3 nucleotides read TGCAGTGCTGAAAGGGTCAGGGGAACCGGGGAGCTGTTTTTT.

This clonotype appeared once. CDR3 in DNA: TGTGCCAGCAGTCGCCTAGCTGGGACGGGGAGCTCCTACGAGCAGTACTTC. Translated, it gives CASSRLAGTGSSYEQYF. V is TRBV27 and J is TRBJ2-7; either TRBD1 or TRBD2 may supply D (5 bases each). CDR3 length: 17 amino acids. V shed 5 bases and J shed 0 bases, with 20 bases lying between them. Germline-derived CDR1 and CDR2 are MNHEY and SMNVEV (reference sequence).

This clonotype was detected only a few times. V usage is TRBV19 and J usage is TRBJ2-7; D is perhaps TRBD1 or TRBD2 (6 bases each). The CDR3 length is 16 residues. Per the germline V gene, CDR1 is LNHDA and CDR2 is SQIVND (reference sequence). Trimming stripped 0 bases from V and 2 bases from J, with 14 bases between. As DNA, the CDR3 is TGTGCCAGTAGTATAGAGGCGGGGCAGGGGCCCTACGAGCAGTACTTC. Translating gives CASSIEAGQGPYEQYF.

The chain links TRBV7-3 to TRBJ2-2, with 7 positions matching TRBD2. V lost 5 bases, J lost 4 bases, and 10 bases stayed unmatched. The germline V gene has CDR1 SGHTA and CDR2 FQGTGA. The CDR3 runs to 16 residues. The CDR3 protein is CASSPSGGWGTGELFF. The DNA of the CDR3 is TGTGCCAGCAGCCCCTCGGGGGGTTGGGGCACCGGGGAGCTGTTTTTT.

V and J are TRBV2 and TRBJ2-2; D gene unclear. This CDR3 is built from 13 residues. Looked up from germline, CDR1 is SNHLY and CDR2 is FYNNEI. The V gene lost 5 bases and the J gene lost 1 base, with 5 bases spanning the gap. The CDR3 coding sequence is TGTGCCAGCAGTAGGGAGAACACCGGGGAGCTGTTTTTT. Its protein is CASSRENTGELFF. The entire variable domain, with the rest obtained from reference TRBV2 and TRBJ2-2, is as follows: EPEVTQTPSHQVTQMGQEVILRCVPISNHLYFYWYRQILGQKVEFLVSFYNNEISEKSEIFDDQFSVERPDGSNFTLKIRSTKLEDSAMYFCASSRENTGELFFGEGSRLTVL.

V and J are TRBV5-1 and TRBJ2-7; D is perhaps TRBD2 (5 bases). V was clipped by 0 bases and J by 7 bases, with 11 bases between them. This CDR3 spans 13 amino acids. Germline V gives CDR1 SGHRS, CDR2 YFSETQ. CDR3 bases: TGCGCCAGCAGCTTGGGAGCTAGCTGGGAGCAGTACTTC. Amino acid sequence: CASSLGASWEQYF.

This clonotype was observed a single time. The chain is built from TRBV11-3 and TRBJ1-5; D is unresolved. CDR3 size: 13 residues. The V gene's germline CDR1 is SGHNT and CDR2 YENEEA. Trimming removed 1 base from V and 8 bases from J, with 9 bases in between. In nucleotides, the CDR3 is TGTGCCAGCAGCTTAGCCCCCCAAAAGCCCCAGCATTTT. This translates into CASSLAPQKPQHF. Combining the CDR3 with reference TRBV11-3 and TRBJ1-5 gives the whole variable domain EAGVVQSPRYKIIEKKQPVAFWCNPISGHNTLYWYLQNLGQGPELLIRYENEEAVDDSQLPKDRFSAERLKGVDSTLKIQPAELGDSAVYLCASSLAPQKPQHFGDGTRLSIL.

The chain is built from TRBV19 and TRBJ1-6; 7 nucleotides agree with TRBD1. Per germline, CDR1 LNHDA and CDR2 SQIVND (reference sequence). After removal of 5 bases from V and 7 bases from J, the junction contained 8 bases not matched to a gene. CDR3 length: 15 residues. CDR3 sequence (DNA): TGTGCCAGTAGTGCGCCGGGACAGAAGAATTCACCCCTCCACTTT. This gives the protein CASSAPGQKNSPLHF.

V and J are TRBV28 and TRBJ1-6, with D tentatively TRBD1 (5 bases). The CDR3 contains 15 residues. V was shortened by 2 bases and J by 14 bases, with 19 bases between the two germline ends. CDR1 and CDR2 (germline): MDHEN, SYDVKM. The CDR3 loop reads CASSLIGARGTTLHF. CDR3 sequence (DNA): TGTGCCAGCAGTTTAATCGGGGCGCGAGGTACAACCCTCCACTTT.

This clonotype has only a few counts. The chain recombines TRBV6-1 with TRBJ1-2; 8 bases line up with TRBD1. The CDR3 loop spans 15 amino acids. In germline, CDR1 is MNHNS, CDR2 SASEGT. With V trimmed by 4 bases and J by 5 bases, 9 bases remained unmatched. The CDR3 coding sequence is TGTGCCAGCAGTGCACGGACAGGGTCTCCTTATGGCTACACCTTC. This sequence encodes CASSARTGSPYGYTF.

V usage is TRBV27 and J usage is TRBJ1-5, with D tentatively TRBD1 (6 bases). V was shortened by 5 bases and J by 7 bases, with 15 bases between the two germline ends. The CDR3 spans 14 residues. The germline gives CDR1 MNHEY, CDR2 SMNVEV (reference sequence). The CDR3 is CASSPQGPWQPQHF. CDR3 nucleotide sequence: TGTGCCAGCAGTCCGCAGGGGCCCTGGCAGCCCCAGCATTTT.

This clonotype was observed a handful of times. The gene calls are TRBV7-2 and TRBJ2-7; D remains unclear. The V end lost 3 bases, the J end lost 5 bases, and 8 bases lay between the germline ends. This CDR3 spans 12 amino acids. Germline V gene data show CDR1 as SGHTA and CDR2 as FQGNSA. The CDR3 region has the DNA TGTGCCAGCAGCTTGTCAAGAAACGAGCAGTACTTC. Amino acid sequence: CASSLSRNEQYF.

The chain is built from TRBV6-5 and TRBJ1-6, with D possibly matching TRBD1 (6 bases). This CDR3 has 16 amino acids. The germline V gene has CDR1 MNHEY and CDR2 SVGAGI. V shed 0 bases and J shed 9 bases, with 15 bases lying between them. CDR3 residues: CASSYSAKQGISPLHF. The CDR3 nucleotides are TGTGCCAGCAGTTACTCAGCAAAACAGGGAATTTCACCCCTCCACTTT.

This rearrangement joins TRBV27 to TRBJ2-7; D call uncertain. The CDR3 runs 11 residues. CDR1 and CDR2 from the germline V gene are MNHEY and SMNVEV (reference sequence). Trimming pared 6 bases from V and 3 bases from J, leaving 6 bases between. The CDR3 loop is CASRGLYEQYF. The DNA of the CDR3 is TGTGCCAGCAGAGGTCTCTACGAGCAGTACTTC.

This chain links TRBV11-2 with TRBJ2-7, with TRBD2 matching over 9 bases. The CDR3 extends over 13 amino acids. The V and J ends lost 5 bases and 7 bases, in that order; junction bases with no gene match: 6. Germline assignment: CDR1 SGHAT and CDR2 FQNNGV. CDR3 loop: CASSAGGLSEQYF. CDR3 sequence (DNA): TGTGCCAGCAGCGCGGGGGGGCTTTCAGAGCAGTACTTC.

This chain joins TRBV18 and TRBJ2-5, with 8 bases identical to TRBD1. Germline-derived CDR1 and CDR2 are KGHSH and LQKENI. Trimming cost V 3 bases and J 4 bases; bases outside gene matches: 7. The CDR3 runs to 15 residues. The CDR3 sequence is CASSPGSGGAETQYF. The CDR3 DNA sequence: TGTGCCAGCTCACCGGGTTCAGGGGGCGCAGAGACCCAGTACTTC.

This clonotype was detected once. V usage is TRBV6-2 or TRBV6-3 and J usage is TRBJ1-2; D gene uncertain. The CDR3 has 13 residues. The V end lost 7 bases, the J end lost 6 bases, and 15 bases lay between the germline ends. Germline CDR1 MNHEY, CDR2 SVGEGT. CDR3 loop: CASTDSYGDGYTF. The CDR3 coding sequence is TGTGCCAGCACCGATTCCTACGGGGATGGCTACACCTTC.

Relative to its sample, this clonotype is medium-sized. The chain combines TRBV23-1 with TRBJ2-7; no firm D call. TRBV23-1 is noted as an ORF with a role that remains uncertain. V lost 0 bases and J 0 bases, leaving 15 bases between the germline ends. This CDR3 spans 17 amino acids. Here the CDR3 reads CASSQSSYLWSSYEQYF. The CDR3 DNA reads TGCGCCAGCAGTCAATCCTCATATCTGTGGAGCTCCTACGAGCAGTACTTC.

This chain links TRBV19 with TRBJ1-2; TRBD1 agrees at 8 bases. This CDR3 has 20 residues. V lost 6 bases and J lost 0; bases outside the gene matches: 21. Germline V gene sequence: CDR1 LNHDA, CDR2 SQIVND (reference sequence). The CDR3 spells CASRVGTGSRYLLTNYGYTF. CDR3 sequence (DNA): TGTGCCAGTAGGGTCGGGACAGGCAGTCGATACCTACTTACTAACTATGGCTACACCTTC. The full variable domain, rest sourced from reference TRBV19 and TRBJ1-2, is DGGITQSPKYLFRKEGQNVTLSCEQNLNHDAMYWYRQDPGQGLRLIYYSQIVNDFQKGDIAEGYSVSREKKESFPLTVTSAQKNPTAFYLCASRVGTGSRYLLTNYGYTFGSGTRLTVV.

The V gene is TRBV2, the J gene TRBJ1-1; TRBD1 agrees at 9 bases. This CDR3 has 15 residues. Per the germline V gene, CDR1 is SNHLY and CDR2 is FYNNEI. J lost 4 bases, V lost 6 bases, and 9 bases had no gene match. DNA for the CDR3: TGTGCCAGCAGCCCCCTGACAGGGGGAAGCACTGAAGCTTTCTTT. Protein product: CASSPLTGGSTEAFF. The whole variable domain, remainder taken from reference TRBV2 and TRBJ1-1, is EPEVTQTPSHQVTQMGQEVILRCVPISNHLYFYWYRQILGQKVEFLVSFYNNEISEKSEIFDDQFSVERPDGSNFTLKIRSTKLEDSAMYFCASSPLTGGSTEAFFGQGTRLTVV.

Only a few counts were recorded for this clonotype. This chain connects TRBV25-1 to TRBJ1-5; D is ambiguous. The CDR3 is 13 amino acids. V was pared by 5 bases and J by 9 bases, with 14 bases between. CDR1 and CDR2 from the germline V gene are MGHDK and SYGVNS. The DNA for the CDR3 is TGTGCCAGCAGTCGGACGGGAGAAGGGCCCCAGCATTTT. Encoded protein: CASSRTGEGPQHF.

V usage is TRBV27 and J usage is TRBJ2-3, with 8 bases identical to TRBD1. CDR3 length: 18 residues. From germline, CDR1 is MNHEY and CDR2 SMNVEV (reference sequence). Losses at the gene ends were 2 bases for V and 0 bases for J; bases not matched to a gene: 10. CDR3: CASSLRGRQGRSTDTQYF. DNA of the CDR3: TGTGCCAGCAGTTTACGAGGCCGACAGGGGAGGAGCACAGATACGCAGTATTTT.

This chain joins TRBV7-2 and TRBJ2-3; no clear D. The V and J ends lost 3 bases and 5 bases respectively, with 6 bases between them. The CDR3 extends over 12 amino acids. CDR1 SGHTA and CDR2 FQGNSA come from the germline V gene. The CDR3 sequence is CASSFSRDTQYF. The DNA for the CDR3 is TGTGCCAGCAGCTTTTCGAGAGATACGCAGTATTTT.

The chain uses TRBV6-1 and TRBJ1-1, with a weak D call TRBD1 (5 bases). Trimming left V 6 bases short and J 3 bases short, with 14 bases between. This CDR3 is 14 amino acids long. CDR1 and CDR2 from the germline V gene are MNHNS and SASEGT. The chain's CDR3 is CASRTGLADTEAFF. CDR3 DNA sequence: TGTGCCAGCAGAACGGGACTGGCTGACACTGAAGCTTTCTTT.

This clonotype has just a few counts. J is TRBJ2-5 and V is TRBV7-2, with 9 nucleotides matching TRBD2. The V gene end was trimmed by 5 bases and the J gene end by 4 bases; junction bases not matched to a gene: 17. The germline gives CDR1 SGHTA, CDR2 FQGNSA. There are 18 residues in the CDR3. The CDR3, as DNA: TGTGCCAGCAGCCTCAGGCCGAGCGGGGGGTTCGGGGGAGAGACCCAGTACTTC. Protein sequence: CASSLRPSGGFGGETQYF.

V and J are TRBV20-1 and TRBJ2-7, with 9 bases identical to TRBD1. The CDR3 loop spans 14 amino acids. V was clipped by 5 bases and J by 4 bases; unmatched bases: 9. CDR1 DFQATT and CDR2 SNEGSKA come from the germline V gene (reference sequence). The CDR3 is CSARGTGGRYEQYF. CDR3 nucleotides: TGCAGTGCTCGGGGAACAGGGGGCAGGTACGAGCAGTACTTC.

The chain uses TRBV19 and TRBJ1-5; no definite D call. The ends were cut back, 7 bases at V and 7 bases at J, with 20 bases in the middle. The germline CDR1 and CDR2 sequences are LNHDA and SQIVND (reference sequence). The CDR3 is made up of 15 amino acids. CDR3 DNA: TGTGCCAGTAAGGCGGAAGAGCTAGCGGTCCAGCCCCAGCATTTT. This codes for CASKAEELAVQPQHF.